This passage covers 20 T cell receptor beta chains from one sample sequenced in a study of blood T cell repertoires in COVID-19. TCRdb keeps only in-frame clones here, not all; method: immunoSEQ multiplex PCR. The data show about 240,000 clones, approximately 78% seen once. Sequenced material: peripheral blood. The receptors derive from a woman aged 60-70 years with active or convalescent COVID-19.

This chain links TRBV5-8 with TRBJ2-1; 9 nucleotides agree with TRBD1. The germline CDR1 and CDR2 sequences are SGHTS and YDEGEE. This CDR3 region has 15 residues. V was pared by 4 bases and J by 5 bases, with 7 bases of the junction left unmatched. The CDR3 sequence: CASSLTGGTHNEQFF. The CDR3 nucleotides read TGTGCCAGCAGCCTAACAGGGGGCACCCACAATGAGCAGTTCTTC.

The DNA of the CDR3 is TGTGCCAGCAGAAGGACAGTCATCACTGAAGCTTTCTTT. Translation gives CASRRTVITEAFF. The J gene is TRBJ1-1, the V gene TRBV6-5, with D possibly matching TRBD1 (6 bases). This CDR3 spans 13 amino acids. Trimming removed 6 bases at V and 4 bases at J, with 12 bases between. Germline CDR1 reads MNHEY; CDR2 reads SVGAGI.

The chain links TRBV6-5 to TRBJ1-2, with D possibly being TRBD1 (6 bases). The CDR3 has 13 residues. V lost 6 bases and J lost 8, with 16 bases in between. Germline CDR1 and CDR2: MNHEY and SVGAGI. This CDR3 is CASRGGGIYGYTF. CDR3 nucleotide sequence: TGTGCCAGCAGGGGAGGGGGGATTTACGGCTACACCTTC.

This chain joins TRBV4-1 and TRBJ1-2; D ambiguous. CDR1 and CDR2 from the germline V gene are MGHRA and YSYEKL. The CDR3 extends over 16 amino acids. V was pared by 0 bases and J by 2 bases, with 13 bases between. The CDR3 sequence: CASSQDRRGSNYGYTF. The DNA of the CDR3 is TGCGCCAGCAGCCAAGATCGACGGGGTTCCAACTATGGCTACACCTTC.

J is TRBJ2-1 and V is TRBV11-2; the D gene is possibly TRBD1 (5 bases). V was trimmed by 5 bases and J by 7 bases, leaving 9 bases between them. CDR1 SGHAT and CDR2 FQNNGV come from the germline V gene. The length of the CDR3 is 12 residues. The DNA of the CDR3 is TGTGCCAGCAGCGAAAGACAGAATGAGCAGTTCTTC. Its translation: CASSERQNEQFF.

The chain combines TRBV19 with TRBJ2-2; D may be TRBD1 (6 bases). CDR3 length: 14 residues. Germline CDR1 LNHDA, CDR2 SQIVND (reference sequence). V lost 4 bases, J lost 6 bases, and 12 bases lay in between. This chain's CDR3 is CASSKQGSAGELFF. The CDR3 coding sequence is TGTGCCAGTAGTAAACAGGGCTCGGCCGGGGAGCTGTTTTTT. Filled out from reference TRBV19 and TRBJ2-2, the complete variable domain reads DGGITQSPKYLFRKEGQNVTLSCEQNLNHDAMYWYRQDPGQGLRLIYYSQIVNDFQKGDIAEGYSVSREKKESFPLTVTSAQKNPTAFYLCASSKQGSAGELFFGEGSRLTVL.

The rearrangement uses TRBV7-8 and TRBJ2-7; a possible D gene is TRBD2 (7 bases). The V gene's germline CDR1 is SGHVS and CDR2 FQNEAQ. The CDR3 has 15 amino acids. V was pared by 4 bases and J by 2 bases, with 15 bases between. The CDR3 nucleotides read TGTGCCAGCAGCTCCCCTGGGGGGGCCCCCTACGAGCAGTACTTC. Its translation is CASSSPGGAPYEQYF.

The chain has TRBV4-1 and TRBJ1-1; D is ambiguous. Germline V lookup: CDR1 MGHRA, CDR2 YSYEKL. The germline V and J ends were trimmed by 1 base and 1 base, with 16 bases remaining between them. The CDR3 totals 17 residues. CDR3 coding DNA: TGCGCCAGCAGCCAAGGAATGGCCCGCCAACCGAACACTGAAGCTTTCTTT. Its translation is CASSQGMARQPNTEAFF.

The chain has TRBV6-6 and TRBJ1-5; 8 bases map to TRBD1. Per the germline V gene, CDR1 is MNHNY and CDR2 is SVGAGI (reference sequence). The V segment lost 4 bases and the J segment 0 bases; nucleotides outside the gene matches: 5. The CDR3 extends over 16 amino acids. The CDR3 DNA reads TGTGCCAGCAGTTCCCCGACAGGGGCTAGCAATCAGCCCCAGCATTTT. It encodes CASSSPTGASNQPQHF.

The chain links TRBV28 to TRBJ2-7, with 16 bases fitting TRBD2. Per germline, CDR1 MDHEN and CDR2 SYDVKM. Trimming removed 7 bases from V and 5 bases from J; junction bases left unmatched: 11. This CDR3 contains 17 residues. The DNA of the CDR3 is TGTGCCAGCACCCCGCCGGGACTAGCGGGGGGGCGCCACGAGCAGTACTTC. As protein: CASTPPGLAGGRHEQYF.

The V gene is TRBV7-6, the J gene TRBJ2-7, with 10 nucleotides matching TRBD2. With 5 bases clipped from V and 6 bases from J, the junction kept 10 bases outside the gene matches. This CDR3 comprises 15 residues. CDR1 SGHVS and CDR2 FNYEAQ come from the germline V gene. The CDR3 protein is CASSGNSGGSIEQYF. CDR3 nucleotides: TGTGCCAGCAGCGGGAATAGCGGGGGGAGTATCGAGCAGTACTTC.

There are many counts of this clone. The chain couples TRBV7-9 to TRBJ1-2, with TRBD1 matching 7 bases. Germline loops: CDR1 SEHNR, CDR2 FQNEAQ (reference sequence). The CDR3 contains 16 residues. Unmatched junction bases numbered 9, after V lost 4 bases and J lost 1 base. CDR3 DNA sequence: TGTGCCAGCAGCTATCAGGTGGGACAGATTAACTATGGCTACACCTTC. Its protein product is CASSYQVGQINYGYTF.

The gene calls are TRBV11-2 and TRBJ2-5; the D gene is possibly TRBD1 (6 bases). Germline V gene lookup returns CDR1 SGHAT and CDR2 FQNNGV. The length of the CDR3 is 14 residues. V lost 5 bases and J 5 bases, leaving 15 bases between the germline ends. CDR3: CASSQGQKRETQYF. CDR3 coding DNA: TGTGCCAGCAGCCAAGGACAGAAGAGGGAGACCCAGTACTTC.

The chain recombines TRBV5-1 with TRBJ1-4, with a possible D match to TRBD1 (6 bases). The germline V gene encodes CDR1 SGHRS and CDR2 YFSETQ. This CDR3 has 14 amino acids. The V end was cut by 4 bases, the J end by 4 bases, with 11 bases between. The DNA of the CDR3 is TGCGCCAGCAGCCAACAGGGAATTAATGAAAAACTGTTTTTT. Residues: CASSQQGINEKLFF.

The V call is TRBV25-1, the J call TRBJ2-2, with a possible D match to TRBD1 (6 bases). Trimming took off 3 bases at V and 5 bases at J, with 13 bases between the two ends. The V gene's germline CDR1 is MGHDK and CDR2 SYGVNS. CDR3 length: 15 amino acids. In nucleotides, the CDR3 is TGTGCCAGCAGTGAGGTGACAGGCGGGACCGGGGAGCTGTTTTTT. As protein: CASSEVTGGTGELFF.

The CDR3: CASSVGSAIPTYEQYF. CDR3 DNA: TGTGCCAGCAGCGTAGGGTCAGCGATTCCCACCTACGAGCAGTACTTC. The chain couples TRBV9 to TRBJ2-7; D gene uncertain. The CDR3 is made up of 16 amino acids. Germline V gives CDR1 SGDLS, CDR2 YYNGEE. Trimming removed 0 bases from V and 2 bases from J, with 15 bases in between.

V gene TRBV19 combines with J gene TRBJ1-3; weak D call: TRBD1 (5 bases). Germline loops: CDR1 LNHDA, CDR2 SQIVND (reference sequence). This CDR3 has 16 residues. Trimming pared 4 bases from V and 0 bases from J, leaving 13 bases between. Here the CDR3 reads CASSTAITGSGNTIYF. DNA of the CDR3: TGTGCCAGTAGTACTGCTATTACAGGCTCTGGAAACACCATATATTTT.

The CDR3 DNA reads as TGTGCCTCCTCCAGCGGGACCTCGAATTCACCCCTCCACTTT. Residues: CASSSGTSNSPLHF. The chain combines TRBV30 with TRBJ1-6, with a possible D match to TRBD1 (5 bases). This CDR3 has 14 residues. Germline CDR1 GTSNPN, CDR2 SVGIG (reference sequence). Trimming removed 7 bases from V and 7 bases from J, with 17 bases in between. Filled out from reference TRBV30 and TRBJ1-6, the complete variable domain reads SQTIHQWPATLVQPVGSPLSLECTVEGTSNPNLYWYRQAAGRGLQLLFYSVGIGQISSEVPQNLSASRPQDRQFILSSKKLLLSDSGFYLCASSSGTSNSPLHFGNGTRLTVT.

J is TRBJ1-1 and V is TRBV30, with TRBD1 as a possible D gene (6 bases). V was trimmed by 2 bases and J by 1 base, leaving 11 bases between them. Germline lookup yields CDR1 GTSNPN and CDR2 SVGIG (reference sequence). The CDR3 sequence is 14 residues long. The CDR3 DNA reads TGTGCCTGGAGTCCCCAGGGGCAGAACACTGAAGCTTTCTTT. It yields the protein CAWSPQGQNTEAFF.

The CDR3, as DNA: TGTGCCAGCAGCCCCGCGGGTAGGGACCAAGAGACCCAGTACTTC. Protein: CASSPAGRDQETQYF. The chain recombines TRBV3-1 (or the pseudogene TRBV3-2) with TRBJ2-5; D possibly corresponds to TRBD2 (5 bases). V was trimmed by 4 bases and J by 0 bases, leaving 12 bases between them. Per germline, CDR1 LGHDT and CDR2 YNNKEL (reference sequence). This CDR3 has 15 amino acids.